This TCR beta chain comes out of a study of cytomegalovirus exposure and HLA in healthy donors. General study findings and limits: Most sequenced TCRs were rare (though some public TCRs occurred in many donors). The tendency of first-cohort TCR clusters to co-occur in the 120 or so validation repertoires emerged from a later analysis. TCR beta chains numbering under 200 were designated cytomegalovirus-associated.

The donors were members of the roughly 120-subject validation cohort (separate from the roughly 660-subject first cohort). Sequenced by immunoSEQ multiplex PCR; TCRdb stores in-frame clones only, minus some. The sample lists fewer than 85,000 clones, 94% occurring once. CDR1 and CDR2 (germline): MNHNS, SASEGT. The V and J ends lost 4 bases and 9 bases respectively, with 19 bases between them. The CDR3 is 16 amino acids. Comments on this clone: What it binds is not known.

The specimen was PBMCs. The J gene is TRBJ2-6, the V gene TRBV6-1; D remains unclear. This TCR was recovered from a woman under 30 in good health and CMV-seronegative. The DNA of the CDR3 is TGTGCCAGCAGTGTGACTGCACAAAGTCGGGTCAACGTCCTGACTTTC. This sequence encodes CASSVTAQSRVNVLTF.